This T cell receptor beta chain was captured in a study of shared clonotypes between healthy human individuals. As for the study in general: Ranging from 18 to 49 in age, donors were a couple of women and three men.

The naive CD8 subset, CD45RO-negative cells positively selected for CCR7, excluded terminally differentiated effector memory CD45RA+ cells. Some clones are missing from TCRdb's copy, which holds only in-frame ones; the method was immunoSEQ multiplex PCR. The sample yields about 590,000 clones, 95% seen once. Germline CDR1 reads LNHDA; CDR2 reads SQIVND (reference sequence). CDR3 length: 14 amino acids. V gave up 1 base and J gave up 5 bases, with 12 bases separating them. The clonotype originates from a woman younger than 45 in good health. The chain recombines TRBV19 with TRBJ2-7; possible D gene TRBD2, 5 bases. The sample comprised naive CD8+ T cells sorted from blood. CDR3 protein: CASSIGALRDEQYF. The CDR3 coding sequence is TGTGCCAGTAGTATAGGGGCCCTGAGGGACGAGCAGTACTTC.